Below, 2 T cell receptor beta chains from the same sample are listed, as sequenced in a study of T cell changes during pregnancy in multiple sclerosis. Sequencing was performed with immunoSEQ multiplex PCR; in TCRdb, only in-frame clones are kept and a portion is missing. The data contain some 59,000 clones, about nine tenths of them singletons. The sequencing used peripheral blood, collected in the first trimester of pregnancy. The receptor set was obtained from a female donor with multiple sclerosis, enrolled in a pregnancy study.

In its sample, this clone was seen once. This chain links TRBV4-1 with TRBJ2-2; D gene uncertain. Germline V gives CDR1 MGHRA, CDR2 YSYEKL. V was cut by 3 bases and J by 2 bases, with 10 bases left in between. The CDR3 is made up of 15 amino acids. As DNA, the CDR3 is TGCGCCAGCAGCCAGCCCAGCGCCAACACCGGGGAGCTGTTTTTT. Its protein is CASSQPSANTGELFF.

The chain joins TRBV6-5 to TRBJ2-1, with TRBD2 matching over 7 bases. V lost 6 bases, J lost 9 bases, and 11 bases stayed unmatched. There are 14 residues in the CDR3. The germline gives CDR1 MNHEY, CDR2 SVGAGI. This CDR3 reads CASSPTSLESEQFF. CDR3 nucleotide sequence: TGTGCCAGCAGCCCGACTAGCTTGGAGAGTGAGCAGTTCTTC.